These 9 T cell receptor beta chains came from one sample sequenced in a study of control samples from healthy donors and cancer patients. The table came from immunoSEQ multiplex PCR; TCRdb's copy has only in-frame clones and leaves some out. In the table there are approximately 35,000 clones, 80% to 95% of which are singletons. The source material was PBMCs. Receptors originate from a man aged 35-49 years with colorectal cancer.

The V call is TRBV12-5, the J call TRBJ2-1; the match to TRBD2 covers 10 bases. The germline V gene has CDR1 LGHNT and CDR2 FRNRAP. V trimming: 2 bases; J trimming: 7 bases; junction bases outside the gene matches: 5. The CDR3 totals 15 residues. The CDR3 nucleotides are TGTGCTAGTGGTTTGTACCTAGCGGGGGCAAATGAGCAGTTCTTC. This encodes CASGLYLAGANEQFF.

This chain's CDR3 is CASSKTGQGAGETQYF. The CDR3 DNA reads TGTGCCAGCAGCAAAACCGGACAGGGGGCTGGAGAGACCCAGTACTTC. J is TRBJ2-5 and V is TRBV7-3; TRBD1 agrees at 11 bases. Trimming cost V 5 bases and J 4 bases; bases outside gene matches: 9. Germline assignment: CDR1 SGHTA and CDR2 FQGTGA. This CDR3 region has 16 residues. Using reference TRBV7-3 and TRBJ2-5 for the parts outside the CDR3, the full variable domain is GAGVSQTPSNKVTEKGKYVELRCDPISGHTALYWYRQSLGQGPEFLIYFQGTGAADDSGLPNDRFFAVRPEGSVSTLKIQRTERGDSAVYLCASSKTGQGAGETQYFGPGTRLLVL.

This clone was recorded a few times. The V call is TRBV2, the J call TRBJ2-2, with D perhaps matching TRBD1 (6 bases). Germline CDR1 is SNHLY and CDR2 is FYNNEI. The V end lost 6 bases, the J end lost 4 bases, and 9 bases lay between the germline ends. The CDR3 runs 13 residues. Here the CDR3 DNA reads TGTGCCAGCAGCTACAGGGTCACCGGGGAGCTGTTTTTT. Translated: CASSYRVTGELFF. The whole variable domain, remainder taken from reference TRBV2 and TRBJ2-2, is EPEVTQTPSHQVTQMGQEVILRCVPISNHLYFYWYRQILGQKVEFLVSFYNNEISEKSEIFDDQFSVERPDGSNFTLKIRSTKLEDSAMYFCASSYRVTGELFFGEGSRLTVL.

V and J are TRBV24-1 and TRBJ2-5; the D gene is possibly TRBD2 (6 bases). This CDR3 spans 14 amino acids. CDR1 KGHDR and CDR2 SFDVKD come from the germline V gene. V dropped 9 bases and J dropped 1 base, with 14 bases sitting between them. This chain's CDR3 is CATQEGTSQETQYF. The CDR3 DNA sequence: TGTGCCACCCAGGAGGGAACTTCCCAAGAGACCCAGTACTTC.

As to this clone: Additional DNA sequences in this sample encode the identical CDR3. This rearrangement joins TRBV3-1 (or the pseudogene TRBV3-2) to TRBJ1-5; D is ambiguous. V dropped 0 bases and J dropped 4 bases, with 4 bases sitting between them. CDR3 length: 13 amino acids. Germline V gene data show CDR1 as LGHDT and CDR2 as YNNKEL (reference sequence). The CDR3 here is CASSQDLNQPQHF. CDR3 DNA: TGTGCCAGCAGCCAAGATCTTAATCAGCCCCAGCATTTT.

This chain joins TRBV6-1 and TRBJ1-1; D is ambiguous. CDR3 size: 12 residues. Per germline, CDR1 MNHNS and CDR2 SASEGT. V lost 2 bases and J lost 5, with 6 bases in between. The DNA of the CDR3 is TGTGCCAGCAGTGAAACGGAGACTGAAGCTTTCTTT. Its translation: CASSETETEAFF.

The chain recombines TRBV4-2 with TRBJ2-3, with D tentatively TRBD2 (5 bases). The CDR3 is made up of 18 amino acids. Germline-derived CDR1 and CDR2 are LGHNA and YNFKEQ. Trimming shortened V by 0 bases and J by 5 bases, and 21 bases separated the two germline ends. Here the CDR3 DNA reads TGTGCCAGCAGCCAAGATATGATAAGCGGCGCCCGCGGAGATACGCAGTATTTT. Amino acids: CASSQDMISGARGDTQYF.

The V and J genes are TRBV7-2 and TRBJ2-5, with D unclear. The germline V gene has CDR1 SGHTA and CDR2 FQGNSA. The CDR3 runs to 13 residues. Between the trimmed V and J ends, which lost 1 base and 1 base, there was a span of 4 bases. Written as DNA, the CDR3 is TGTGCCAGCAGCTTAGGGATCCAAGAGACCCAGTACTTC. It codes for CASSLGIQETQYF.

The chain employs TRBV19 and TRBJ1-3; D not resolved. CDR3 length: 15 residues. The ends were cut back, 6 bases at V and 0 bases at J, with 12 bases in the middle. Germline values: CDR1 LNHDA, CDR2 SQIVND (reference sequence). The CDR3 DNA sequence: TGTGCCAGTAGGATGGAGGTGAGCTCTGGAAACACCATATATTTT. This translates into CASRMEVSSGNTIYF. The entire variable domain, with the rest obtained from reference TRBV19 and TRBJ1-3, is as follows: DGGITQSPKYLFRKEGQNVTLSCEQNLNHDAMYWYRQDPGQGLRLIYYSQIVNDFQKGDIAEGYSVSREKKESFPLTVTSAQKNPTAFYLCASRMEVSSGNTIYFGEGSWLTVV.